This TCR beta chain was sequenced in a study of blood T cell repertoires in COVID-19. Study at large: The samples span acute and convalescent COVID-19 from the United States, Italy and Spain. T cells, B-cell-depleted T cells, or PBMCs provided the cDNA or gDNA that served as material.

This CDR3 has 15 amino acids. J gave up 8 bases and V 3 bases, and 12 bases lay outside the gene matches. Authors' methods: Cell counts per sample came from amplifying reference gene primers. Method: immunoSEQ multiplex PCR; TCRdb's copy keeps in-frame clones and lacks some. V, J and clone size are those of that table, while D and trimming were read from the DNA. The repertoire consists of some 180,000 clones, with more than 75% occurring once and the leading ten covering about 6.3%. The sequenced sample was peripheral blood. V usage is TRBV5-3 and J usage is TRBJ1-2; 8 bases fit TRBD1. TRBV5-3 is labeled an ORF, and its function is uncertain. The TCR originated in a man aged 35 to 55 with active or convalescent COVID-19. CDR3 region: CARSSDHDRGDGYTF. The CDR3 bases are TGTGCCAGAAGCTCCGACCATGACAGGGGAGACGGCTACACCTTC.